These 13 T cell receptor beta chains share one sample of origin, sequenced in a study of T cells in Graves' hyperthyroidism and ophthalmopathy. The source material, RNA transcripts, was used to amplify TCR beta CDR3 regions. With the HTBI primer set, the TCR CDR3 went through a first round of RT-PCR. TCRdb reprocessed the multiplex PCR reads via MiXCR and lists one record per CDR3 protein. This sample carries over 300,000 distinct CDR3 sequences, about 15% of them seen once, and the ten largest clones take about 10%. Sequenced material: blood. The receptors come from an older woman with Graves' hyperthyroidism.

Ten or more counts support this clonotype. V and J are TRBV5-1 and TRBJ2-4, with TRBD2 matching 11 bases. The length of the CDR3 is 15 residues. Germline CDR1 reads SGHRS; CDR2 reads YFSETQ. V was clipped by 0 bases and J by 6 bases; unmatched bases: 2. The CDR3 DNA sequence: TGCGCCAGCAGCTTGGAAGGGACTAGCGGAAACATTCAGTACTTC. Protein sequence: CASSLEGTSGNIQYF.

This clonotype was observed at least ten times. This chain connects TRBV11-2 to TRBJ2-7, with 10 bases matching TRBD2. The germline CDR1 and CDR2 sequences are SGHAT and FQNNGV. The V segment lost 5 bases and the J segment 3 bases; nucleotides outside the gene matches: 10. The CDR3 contains 16 residues. CDR3 in amino acids: CASSPESGREFYEQYF. The DNA for the CDR3 is TGTGCCAGCAGCCCAGAGAGCGGGAGGGAATTCTACGAGCAGTACTTC.

This clonotype was recorded many times. The chain carries TRBV28 and TRBJ2-7; a weak D match, TRBD2 (6 bases). The CDR3 is 14 residues long. V dropped 7 bases and J dropped 7 bases, with 20 bases sitting between them. CDR1 MDHEN and CDR2 SYDVKM come from the germline V gene. CDR3 region: CASTAGALGGEQYF. CDR3 coding DNA: TGTGCCAGCACAGCGGGTGCCCTGGGGGGTGAGCAGTACTTC.

The genes are TRBV6-5 and TRBJ2-1; D is unclear. Trimming stripped 2 bases from V and 4 bases from J, with 6 bases between. The CDR3 length is 13 residues. The germline gives CDR1 MNHEY, CDR2 SVGAGI. The CDR3 DNA sequence: TGTGCCAGCAGTTACCGCGTATACAATGAGCAGTTCTTC. Protein: CASSYRVYNEQFF.

This clonotype occurred many times. This chain joins TRBV19 and TRBJ2-1; 15 positions agree with TRBD2. CDR3 length: 17 residues. V was clipped by 1 base and J by 4 bases; unmatched bases: 2. Germline-derived CDR1 and CDR2 are LNHDA and SQIVND (reference sequence). CDR3 DNA: TGTGCCAGTAGTATAGGGGGACTAGCGGGAGGATACAATGAGCAGTTCTTC. Its translation: CASSIGGLAGGYNEQFF.

CDR3 nucleotide sequence: TGTGCCAGCAGCTTAGTAGGGGTGGACCCCGGCCGGAGGTCACCCCTCCACTTT. Its protein product is CASSLVGVDPGRRSPLHF. The V call is TRBV11-2, the J call TRBJ1-6, with D possibly TRBD1 on 5 matching bases. The V and J ends lost 1 base and 10 bases respectively, with 23 bases between them. The CDR3 totals 18 residues. Germline CDR1 and CDR2: SGHAT and FQNNGV.

At least ten counts were recorded for this clonotype. The chain uses TRBV11-3 and TRBJ2-7; D is perhaps TRBD1 (5 bases). Trimming cost V 5 bases and J 2 bases, with 13 bases left between them. Germline V gene sequence: CDR1 SGHNT, CDR2 YENEEA. This CDR3 is built from 14 residues. The CDR3, as DNA: TGTGCCAGCAGCGTTCGACAGCCCGCCTACGAGCAGTACTTC. This codes for CASSVRQPAYEQYF.

The sample holds many counts of this clonotype. The J gene is TRBJ1-1, the V gene TRBV12-5; D is undetermined. The CDR3 is made up of 14 amino acids. Germline V lookup: CDR1 LGHNT, CDR2 FRNRAP. V gave up 7 bases and J gave up 3 bases, with 15 bases separating them. This CDR3 reads CASASAGYHTEAFF. The CDR3 DNA is TGTGCTAGTGCCTCCGCCGGATACCACACTGAAGCTTTCTTT.

This clonotype has a handful of counts. The V and J genes are TRBV28 and TRBJ1-5, with 9 bases matching TRBD1. With V trimmed by 5 bases and J by 6 bases, 8 bases remained unmatched. Germline lookup yields CDR1 MDHEN and CDR2 SYDVKM. There are 15 residues in the CDR3. CDR3 residues: CASSPPGQGFQPQHF. In DNA form, the CDR3 reads TGTGCCAGCAGTCCCCCAGGACAGGGGTTTCAGCCCCAGCATTTT.

This clonotype was counted a few times. This rearrangement joins TRBV7-9 to TRBJ2-2, with 13 positions matching TRBD2. The length of the CDR3 is 20 residues. Trimming took 0 bases from V and 1 from J; bases not matched to a gene: 8. CDR1 is SEHNR and CDR2 is FQNEAQ in the germline V gene (reference sequence). The CDR3 bases are TGTGCCAGCAGCTTAGCGAAGACTAGCGGGAGGCCGTTGAACACCGGGGAGCTGTTTTTT. Protein product: CASSLAKTSGRPLNTGELFF.

Only a few counts were recorded for this clonotype. The rearrangement joins TRBV4-1 to TRBJ2-7, with 7 bases identical to TRBD2. This CDR3 is built from 15 residues. Germline CDR1 MGHRA, CDR2 YSYEKL. The V segment lost 5 bases and the J segment 3 bases; nucleotides outside the gene matches: 10. CDR3 amino acids: CASSFSLAGDYEQYF. In nucleotides, the CDR3 is TGCGCCAGCAGCTTCTCCCTCGCGGGGGACTACGAGCAGTACTTC.

This clonotype came up a few times. The genes are TRBV6-2 or TRBV6-3 and TRBJ2-1; TRBD1 matches 8 bases. The germline V gene encodes CDR1 MNHEY and CDR2 SVGEGT. The CDR3 runs 13 residues. V was pared by 6 bases and J by 5 bases, with 3 bases of the junction left unmatched. CDR3: CASSRDRNNEQFF. The DNA for the CDR3 is TGTGCCAGCAGCCGGGACAGGAACAATGAGCAGTTCTTC.

This clonotype was seen a handful of times. The chain carries TRBV5-8 and TRBJ2-3; no definite D call. The CDR3 sequence is 14 residues long. V shed 1 base and J shed 3 bases, with 9 bases lying between them. CDR1 is SGHTS and CDR2 is YDEGEE in the germline V gene. CDR3 protein: CASSLRQRTDTQYF. For the CDR3, the DNA is TGTGCCAGCAGCTTGCGCCAGCGTACAGATACGCAGTATTTT.